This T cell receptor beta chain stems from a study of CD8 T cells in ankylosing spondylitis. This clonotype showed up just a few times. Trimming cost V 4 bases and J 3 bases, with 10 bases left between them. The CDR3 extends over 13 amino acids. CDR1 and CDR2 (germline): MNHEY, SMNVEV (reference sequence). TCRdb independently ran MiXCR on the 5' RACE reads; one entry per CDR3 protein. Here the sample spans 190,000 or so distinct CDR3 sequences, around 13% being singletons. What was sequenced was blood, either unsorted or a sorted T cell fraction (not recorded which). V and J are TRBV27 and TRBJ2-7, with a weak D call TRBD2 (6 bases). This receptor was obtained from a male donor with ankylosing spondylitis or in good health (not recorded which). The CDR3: CASSSGTFYEQYF. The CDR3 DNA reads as TGTGCCAGCAGTTCGGGGACTTTCTACGAGCAGTACTTC.